This T cell receptor (beta chain) was obtained from a study of Tregs in tolerant kidney transplant recipients. V lost 0 bases to trimming and J lost 0 bases, with 8 bases between them. Germline lookup yields CDR1 LNHDA and CDR2 SQIVND (reference sequence). The CDR3 consists of 15 residues. Libraries were prepared by immunoSEQ multiplex PCR; TCRdb keeps only in-frame clonotypes and omits some of them. Here the sample spans more than 95,000 clones, around nine tenths being singletons. Unstimulated Tregs (CD4+CD25+CD127-) and CD4+CD25- non-Tregs were sorted from PBMCs. The sequenced material came from CD4+ T cells from blood. The source is a human donor in good health. V usage is TRBV19 and J usage is TRBJ1-1, with D tentatively TRBD1 (5 bases). CDR3 bases: TGTGCCAGTAGTATAGATGGGGGATTGAACACTGAAGCTTTCTTT. Residues: CASSIDGGLNTEAFF.